The TCR beta chain described here comes from a study of blood T cell repertoires in COVID-19 (dated by TCRdb to the early 2020s). For the study in its entirety: Samples covering the acute and convalescent phases of COVID-19 were provided by collaborators in the United States, Italy and Spain. The repertoires were released in a freely available public database meant as a resource for research on the immune response to SARS-CoV-2. The samples were drawn from two sources: the first 160 participants of the ongoing ImmuneRACE study, and approximately 1,300 subjects contributed by 6 global collaborators. Where HLA class I and class II types were available, the types were taken from metadata supplied by the sample provider, not from assay-based typing. Deeply sampled blood TCRbeta repertoires from subjects exposed to, actively infected with, or recovered from COVID-19 were included in the dataset. The material from the prospective study consisted of cDNA or gDNA derived from T cells, B-cell-depleted T cells, or PBMCs. Sample metadata almost always included a de-identified subject ID, COVID-19 status, age in years and sex.

Each collaborating institution followed its own protocols to collect whole blood in K2EDTA tubes. For TCRbeta analysis, collaborators shipped samples as frozen whole blood, isolated PBMCs, or DNA extracted from either of those sample types. Per the germline V gene (reference sequence), LGHDT is the CDR1 and YNNKEL is the CDR2. Inclusive of the bounding cysteine and phenylalanine, the CDR3 is 14 residues long. The retained sequence is limited to the CDR3, 42 bases, with the frame set at the first base. V is pruned by 6 bases and J by 7 bases, leaving 7 bases of the junction without a gene match. The immunoSEQ Assay, a bias-controlled multiplex PCR, was used to amplify TCRbeta CDR3 regions from genomic DNA. The paper's processing steps were these. Nucleated cell counts per sample were estimated from amplification of reference gene primers within the assay. Sequence reads were collapsed and filtered to measure the absolute abundance of every unique TCRbeta CDR3 rearrangement. For each sample, productive Simpson clonality was calculated as the square root of Simpson's diversity index across productive rearrangements. Here the immuneACCESS table is served through TCRdb, limited to in-frame sequences with V and J called. Missing clones are a known gap in these copies; in checked studies unresolved V genes cover under half, and the rest lacks a known reason. V and J calls plus clone size are reproduced from that table; the DNA served to infer D and trimming. The sample records 60,000 to 80,000 clones, over 75% of which are singletons. The top ten clonotypes cover around 4.5% of the sample.

Concerning this clone: There is no known antigen for this receptor. No quality values exist for individual bases; no much larger clone is one base distant.

General findings and caveats noted by the study authors: The amount of clinical and demographic metadata varied by source and participant and was provided uncurated.

The sample was peripheral blood. The V and J genes are TRBV3-1 (or the pseudogene TRBV3-2) and TRBJ2-2, and 8 bases in between align with TRBD1. This clonotype was sampled from a human donor in a cohort sampled during active COVID-19. The bases read TGTGCCAGCAGGATGGACAGGGATGTCGGGGAGCTGTTTTTT. Its product reads: CASRMDRDVGELFF.